This T cell receptor (beta chain) was sequenced for a study of Ad26.COV2.S vaccination and SARS-CoV-2 variants. General observations from the study: Vaccine recipients showed a spike-specific TCR breadth that was higher than in placebo recipients. Once vaccination had occurred, spike-specific CD8+ and CD4+ T cell responses reportedly showed substantial breadth. An underestimation of total T cell responses may have resulted from the TCR breadth and depth analyses.

This clone was observed a few times. Its antigen remains unknown. CDR3 size: 15 residues. Germline loops: CDR1 SQVTM, CDR2 ANQGSEA. Trimming took 4 bases from V and 3 from J, leaving 16 bases between them. Using immunoSEQ multiplex PCR, the repertoire was profiled, and TCRdb retains in-frame clones only, with some absent. The table includes about 420,000 clones, roughly 90% detected once. Treatment meaning: 19 received Ad26.COV2.S at low or high dose, single or two shots; about 5 received placebo; per-sample allocation not given. Collection of the samples took place on day 63 after the first injection of vaccine or placebo. Whoever gave the sample was an adult aged 18-55 years in Boston.

This sample comprised peripheral blood, obtained in a trial of Ad26.COV2.S vaccine versus placebo. This chain links TRBV29-1 with TRBJ1-5; D might be TRBD1 (5 bases). This receptor was identified in a person between 18 and 65 years old who received the Ad26.COV2.S COVID-19 vaccine or a placebo. CDR3 in DNA: TGCAGCGTTGCCGTGGGGGGAAGTAACAATCAGCCCCAGCATTTT. Its translation is CSVAVGGSNNQPQHF.